The T cell receptor (beta chain) under discussion was sequenced for a study of post-analysis software for immune sequencing data (dated by TCRdb to the mid-2010s). With respect to the entire study: Disease courses on record covered relapsing-remitting, secondary progressive and progressive-relapsing multiple sclerosis, though some patients had no subtype annotation. Patient repertoires were compared against about a dozen previously published healthy control repertoires from donors aged roughly 6 to 26 years. A subset of samples was prepared in parallel using single-end sample barcoding, then pooled and co-amplified after Illumina adapter ligation.

As to this clonotype: Its binding antigen is unknown. No qualities accompany the bases; no much larger clone lies one base away.

TCR beta repertoires were profiled from peripheral blood of about a dozen young patients with multiple sclerosis to demonstrate the VDJtools post-analysis software. The multiple sclerosis patients were children and adolescents between roughly 6 and 16 years of age. Library preparation used PCR. Reads for this sample came from an Illumina HiSeq 2500. To reduce PCR and sequencing biases, unique molecular identifiers were built into the TCR beta cDNA libraries. Per 1 to 10 million input T cells, some 500,000 cDNA molecules were obtained, such that each molecule approximated one T cell. The patient libraries were prepared and sequenced with the same protocol used for the earlier healthy control dataset. Samples belonging to the same batch were prepared together, multiplexed and sequenced on a shared HiSeq lane. As for the authors' bioinformatics: Raw barcoded reads were processed with MIGEC, discarding single-read molecular identifier groups before consensus assembly and CDR3 extraction. VDJtools was used for post-analysis of the clonotype tables, with diversity normalized by down-sampling every dataset to the smallest sample size. In repertoire overlap clustering, CDR3 amino acid sequences, but not nucleotide sequences, were matched to correct batch-related cross-sample contamination. TCRdb passed the public sequencing reads through fastp at Q25 and MiXCR, retaining productive beta sequences. CDR3 protein duplicates are merged, each entry listing the most common genes and DNA. TCRdb assigned the V and J calls; the authors' analysis was not used. This sample has under 900,000 distinct CDR3 sequences in its table, and about 53% of those were observed once. The ten largest clones capture 4.6% of the sample.

Study-level results and caveats: Direct clustering with F measure showed strong co-clustering of samples prepared in the same batch, prompting a batch-effect correction. Multiple sclerosis patients had significantly lower normalized Chao1 diversity than controls, a result that suggests substantial peripheral T-cell clonal expansion. The multiple sclerosis patient group was slightly younger than the control group.

This receptor was taken from a girl between 5 and 17 years old with multiple sclerosis. The source material was blood.

The CDR3 amino acid sequence is: CASSDRVHGYTF. The DNA sequence follows: TGTGCCAGCAGCGACAGGGTTCATGGCTACACCTTC. The V and J genes are TRBV6-5 and TRBJ1-2, with TRBD1 identical over 7 junction bases. For this chain, trimming is 6 bases at the V end and 6 bases at the J end, and the number of junction bases without a gene match is 4. From the cysteine through the phenylalanine, the CDR3 covers 12 amino acids. CDR3 DNA is the only sequence kept; it has 36 bases, read in frame from the first base. The germline V gene specifies MNHEY as CDR1 and SVGAGI as CDR2.